This T cell receptor beta chain was sequenced in a study of cytomegalovirus exposure and HLA in healthy donors. Study results and caveats: Productive rates of about 87% or about 30% were seen for most TCR beta V segments in an earlier analysis. A later analysis reportedly found fewer N-insertions in an Asian-associated ancestry cluster than the roughly 730-donor mean.

There are a few counts of this clone. Antigen specificity is unknown. Germline CDR1 reads SNHLY; CDR2 reads FYNNEI. V shed 5 bases and J shed 9 bases, with 14 bases lying between them. This CDR3 comprises 13 residues. PCR involved 60 Vbeta and 13 Jbeta primers. Repertoires were generated with immunoSEQ multiplex PCR, while TCRdb's copy carries only in-frame clones and drops some. Found here are 100,000 to 150,000 clones, roughly 82% of them singletons; the top ten hold 10% to 15%. The chain carries TRBV2 and TRBJ1-5; D may be TRBD1 (6 bases). The clonotype comes from a woman between 35 and 50 years old in good health and CMV-seropositive. The sample comprised PBMCs. CDR3 coding DNA: TGTGCCAGCAGTCGGACAGCACGAGGGCCCCAGCATTTT. It encodes CASSRTARGPQHF.